Sequencing of this TCR beta chain was carried out in a study of T-cell reconstitution after alpha-beta-depleted transplantation in children. General study points: Diversity and T-cell counts at one year after transplant derived mostly from new T cells. Alpha-beta T cells about two months after transplant reportedly derived from several hundred expanded graft clones.

The junction had 6 bases not matched to a gene; V was cut back by 5 bases and J by 1 base. This CDR3 has 15 residues. Germline loops: CDR1 DFQATT, CDR2 SNEGSKA (reference sequence). The TCRbeta library incorporated unique molecular identifiers. TCRdb redid the calling of the PCR reads with MiXCR, one entry per CDR3 protein. Among fewer than 350,000 distinct CDR3 sequences, 10% were seen once, and the ten largest hold 7.5%. In its sample, this clonotype was seen many times. The antigen remains undetermined. The sample consisted of PBMCs, taken before TCRalphabeta/CD19-depleted stem cell transplant. The chain is built from TRBV20-1 and TRBJ2-3, with 10 nucleotides matching TRBD2. The clonotype comes from a boy under two years old with acute myeloid leukemia, due to receive a stem cell transplant. Written as DNA, the CDR3 is TGCAGTGCTGATTCCGGGACTAGCGGCACAGATACGCAGTATTTT. This gives the protein CSADSGTSGTDTQYF.